Below are 18 T cell receptor beta chains sequenced from a single sample in a study of T cell clonality in common variable immunodeficiency. Using immunoSEQ multiplex PCR, the repertoire was profiled, and TCRdb retains in-frame clones only, with some absent. The data show approximately 75,000 clones, with none appearing a single time. Sample: peripheral blood mononuclear cells. The receptors come from a person aged 18-70 years in good health.

This clone was seen only a few times. The CDR3 is cut off 3 residues early in the read; its end comes from the germline J gene. V and J are TRBV7-8 and TRBJ2-2, with D perhaps TRBD2 (7 bases). This CDR3 is 17 amino acids long. The germline V gene encodes CDR1 SGHVS and CDR2 FQNEAQ. The covered CDR3 bases are TGTGCCAGCAGCTTGGTTGGGGGGGGCTTGGACCGGGGCGGG. Its translation is CASSLVGGGLDRGG. The CDR3 in full is CASSLVGGGLDRGGLFF.

This clone was counted ten times or more. Here the CDR3 reads CSARGLAEVFDTQYF. The covered CDR3 bases are TGCAGTGCTCGCGGACTAGCGGAGGTCTTCGATACG. The chain has TRBV20-1 and TRBJ2-3, with 10 bases aligning to TRBD2. Coverage ceases 3 residues before the CDR3 finishes, and the germline J gene fills in the end. The CDR3 consists of 15 residues. Germline V gene data show CDR1 as DFQATT and CDR2 as SNEGSKA (reference sequence). The trim removed 5 bases at V and 6 bases at J, leaving 11 bases unmatched.

This clone was seen many times. The observed sequence ends 3 residues before the CDR3 terminus, with the missing tail filled in from the germline J gene. The chain links TRBV30 to TRBJ1-1; no reliable D call. V was cut by 2 bases and J by 4 bases, with 14 bases left in between. The germline V gene has CDR1 GTSNPN and CDR2 SVGIG (reference sequence). The CDR3 contains 14 residues. CDR3 bases read: TGTGCCTGGAGTCTACCGAGAACGGGCACTGAA. This gives the protein CAWSLPRTGTE. The whole CDR3 reads CAWSLPRTGTEAFF.

The sample holds many counts of this clone. Read coverage stops 3 residues before the CDR3 terminus; the germline J gene supplies the remainder. The chain recombines TRBV10-1 with TRBJ2-5; 11 bases align to TRBD2. This CDR3 contains 15 residues. Germline values: CDR1 WNHNN, CDR2 SYGVQD (reference sequence). V lost 3 bases and J lost 5; bases outside the gene matches: 5. The CDR3 DNA, read in part, is TGCGCCAGCAGTGACTCGACTAGCGGGACCGAGACC. Amino acids: CASSDSTSGTET. The full CDR3 reads CASSDSTSGTETQYF.

This clone was recorded many times. From the germline J gene comes the end of the CDR3, since the read stops 3 residues before it. The chain recombines TRBV18 with TRBJ2-5; 9 nucleotides match TRBD1. The CDR3 loop spans 16 amino acids. The V gene's germline CDR1 is KGHSH and CDR2 LQKENI. The V gene end was trimmed by 1 base and the J gene end by 2 bases; junction bases not matched to a gene: 5. Incomplete CDR3 DNA: TGTGCCAGCTCACCACGGTGGGGACAGGGACAAGAGACC. Encoded protein: CASSPRWGQGQET. The entire CDR3 reads CASSPRWGQGQETQYF. Full variable domain (remainder filled in from reference TRBV18 and TRBJ2-5): NAGVMQNPRHLVRRRGQEARLRCSPMKGHSHVYWYRQLPEEGLKFMVYLQKENIIDESGMPKERFSAEFPKEGPSILRIQQVVRGDSAAYFCASSPRWGQGQETQYFGPGTRLLVL.

This clone was recorded many times. The read stops 3 residues short of the end of the CDR3; the missing end is completed from the germline J gene. This sequence joins TRBV20-1 and TRBJ1-4; maybe TRBD1 (6 bases). The CDR3 loop spans 16 amino acids. Germline loops: CDR1 DFQATT, CDR2 SNEGSKA (reference sequence). V was cut by 0 bases and J by 7 bases, with 18 bases left in between. This CDR3 is CSARDPGGGFGEKLFF. CDR3 bases read: TGCAGTGCTAGAGATCCGGGGGGCGGGTTTGGTGAAAAA.

This clone was counted at least ten times. Read sequence stops 3 residues before the CDR3 end, and the germline J gene provides the missing end. The chain uses TRBV5-1 and TRBJ2-7; tentatively, D is TRBD2 (5 bases). The CDR3 totals 13 residues. Trimming took 3 bases from V and 6 from J, leaving 13 bases between them. Germline CDR1 reads SGHRS; CDR2 reads YFSETQ. CDR3 DNA, as far as it was read: TGCGCCAGCAGCTGGACCGGACTCGGCGAG. Translated, it gives CASSWTGLGE. The whole CDR3 sequence reads CASSWTGLGEQYF.

This clone appeared many times. The missing CDR3 end, 3 residues past where the read stops, is filled in from the germline J gene. V is TRBV7-9 and J is TRBJ1-1; no clear D gene. This CDR3 comprises 15 residues. The germline V gene encodes CDR1 SEHNR and CDR2 FQNEAQ (reference sequence). V dropped 3 bases and J dropped 4 bases, with 15 bases sitting between them. CDR3 sequence: CASSFRGIAGTEAFF. The covered CDR3 bases are TGTGCCAGCAGCTTTCGGGGAATTGCGGGCACTGAA.

Ten or more counts support this clone. With the read ending 3 residues before the CDR3 end, the germline J gene is used to fill in that end. The V call is TRBV19, the J call TRBJ2-3, with 7 bases that match TRBD2. The trim removed 3 bases at V and 0 bases at J, leaving 3 bases unmatched. Germline lookup yields CDR1 LNHDA and CDR2 SQIVND (reference sequence). The CDR3 has 15 residues. Partial CDR3 DNA: TGTGCCAGTAGTATGGGGGGGTCTAGCACAGATACG. It is translated as CASSMGGSSTDT. In full, the CDR3 reads CASSMGGSSTDTQYF.

This clone has only a few counts. The read is 3 residues too short to cover the CDR3 end, so that end is filled in from the germline J gene. The V gene is TRBV20-1, the J gene TRBJ1-5; 10 bases agree with TRBD1. This CDR3 region has 14 residues. Germline CDR1 DFQATT, CDR2 SNEGSKA (reference sequence). The trim removed 5 bases at V and 7 bases at J, leaving 8 bases unmatched. The CDR3 sequence: CSAAWTGGGQPQHF. CDR3 DNA, as far as it was read: TGCAGTGCTGCCTGGACAGGGGGAGGCCAGCCC.

Many counts were recorded for this clone. The read halts 3 residues ahead of the CDR3 end, with the missing end drawn from the germline J gene. This chain links TRBV30 with TRBJ2-1, with 11 bases lining up with TRBD2. The germline V gene encodes CDR1 GTSNPN and CDR2 SVGIG (reference sequence). This CDR3 has 14 amino acids. V gave up 5 bases and J gave up 7 bases; unmatched junction bases: 7. The CDR3 bases that were read are TGTGCCTGGGACCTAGCGGGAGGCGGGAATGAG. Protein: CAWDLAGGGNE. The complete CDR3 protein is CAWDLAGGGNEQFF. Full variable domain (outside the CDR3, taken from reference TRBV30 and TRBJ2-1): SQTIHQWPATLVQPVGSPLSLECTVEGTSNPNLYWYRQAAGRGLQLLFYSVGIGQISSEVPQNLSASRPQDRQFILSSKKLLLSDSGFYLCAWDLAGGGNEQFFGPGTRLTVL.

This clone was seen many times. The DNA ends 3 residues before the CDR3 does, and the rest of the CDR3 is filled in from the germline J gene. The chain recombines TRBV13 with TRBJ2-1; D unresolved. The V gene lost 2 bases and the J gene lost 6 bases, with 14 bases spanning the gap. Germline lookup yields CDR1 PRHDT and CDR2 FYEKMQ (reference sequence). The CDR3 runs 15 residues. CDR3 sequence: CASSLPGAYRNEQFF. CDR3 DNA, as far as it was read: TGTGCCAGCAGCTTACCCGGAGCGTATCGCAATGAG. The full variable domain, completed using reference TRBV13 and TRBJ2-1, is AAGVIQSPRHLIKEKRETATLKCYPIPRHDTVYWYQQGPGQDPQFLISFYEKMQSDKGSIPDRFSAQQFSDYHSELNMSSLELGDSALYFCASSLPGAYRNEQFFGPGTRLTVL.

In its sample, this clone was seen many times. Read sequence stops 3 residues before the CDR3 end, and the germline J gene provides the missing end. The chain recombines TRBV7-3 with TRBJ2-1, with D perhaps TRBD2 (5 bases). Trimming removed 5 bases from V and 3 bases from J, with 17 bases in between. The CDR3 is made up of 16 amino acids. Germline-derived CDR1 and CDR2 are SGHTA and FQGTGA. The CDR3 bases that were read are TGTGCCAGCAGCCCACGACCTGGCGGAGGCTACAATGAG. Translating gives CASSPRPGGGYNE. The CDR3 reads in full as CASSPRPGGGYNEQFF.

This clone was counted many times. With the read ending 3 residues before the CDR3 end, the germline J gene is used to fill in that end. The chain couples TRBV20-1 to TRBJ2-1; possibly TRBD1 for D (6 bases). CDR3 size: 17 residues. CDR1 and CDR2 (germline): DFQATT, SNEGSKA (reference sequence). The germline V and J ends were trimmed by 6 bases and 0 bases, with 21 bases remaining between them. The CDR3 is CSATGTLLSSSYNEQFF. CDR3 bases read: TGCAGTGCAACCGGGACACTCCTATCGAGCTCCTACAATGAG.

This clone appeared many times. The CDR3 DNA, read in part, is TGTGCCAGCAGCCTCCGGGACAGGGGGGATACG. Its protein is CASSLRDRGDT. The full-length CDR3 reads as CASSLRDRGDTQYF. The chain joins TRBV7-2 to TRBJ2-3; 11 bases map to TRBD1. The CDR3 end lies 3 residues beyond the end of the read and is filled in from the germline J gene. The CDR3 is 14 amino acids. The germline V gene encodes CDR1 SGHTA and CDR2 FQGNSA. The J segment lost 6 bases and the V segment lost 5 bases, leaving 4 bases of the junction unmatched.

This clone was found many times. The read stops 3 residues short of the end of the CDR3; the missing end is completed from the germline J gene. Additional DNA sequences in this sample encode the identical CDR3. V gene TRBV20-1 combines with J gene TRBJ1-6; D is perhaps TRBD1 (5 bases). With 4 bases removed from V and 9 bases from J, the gap between germline ends came to 13 bases. Germline CDR1 and CDR2: DFQATT and SNEGSKA (reference sequence). This CDR3 has 13 residues. CDR3 DNA, as far as it was read: TGCAGTGCTATTGGGGCGGGGGGTTCACCC. Translating it yields CSAIGAGGSP. From start to end, the CDR3 is CSAIGAGGSPLHF.

This clone appeared many times. The CDR3 is cut off 3 residues early in the read; its end comes from the germline J gene. V gene TRBV19 combines with J gene TRBJ2-7; D ambiguous. Germline CDR1 and CDR2: LNHDA and SQIVND (reference sequence). The length of the CDR3 is 12 residues. Trimming removed 3 bases at V and 6 bases at J, with 9 bases between. The CDR3 region is CASSMSASEQYF. The CDR3 bases that were read are TGTGCCAGTAGTATGTCAGCTAGCGAG.

In its sample, this clone was seen many times. The part of the CDR3 DNA that was read is TGCGGATACAGGGGTCTATCCTACGAG. Amino acids: CGYRGLSYE. In full, the CDR3 reads CGYRGLSYEQYF. The chain is built from TRBV20-1 and TRBJ2-7; 7 bases align to TRBD1. Coverage ceases 3 residues before the CDR3 finishes, and the germline J gene fills in the end. This CDR3 is built from 12 residues. Germline-derived CDR1 and CDR2 are DFQATT and SNEGSKA (reference sequence).